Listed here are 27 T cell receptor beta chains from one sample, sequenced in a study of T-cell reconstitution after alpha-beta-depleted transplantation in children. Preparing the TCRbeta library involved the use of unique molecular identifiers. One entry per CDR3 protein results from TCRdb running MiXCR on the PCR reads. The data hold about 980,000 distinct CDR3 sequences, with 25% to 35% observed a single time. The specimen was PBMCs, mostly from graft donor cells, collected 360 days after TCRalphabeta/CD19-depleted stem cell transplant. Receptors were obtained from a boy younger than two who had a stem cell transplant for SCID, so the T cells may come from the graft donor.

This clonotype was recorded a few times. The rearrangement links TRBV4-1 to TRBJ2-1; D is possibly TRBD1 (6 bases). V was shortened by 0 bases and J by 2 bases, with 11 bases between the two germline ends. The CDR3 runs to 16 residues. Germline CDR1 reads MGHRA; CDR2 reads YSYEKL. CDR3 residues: CASSQDHRAPYNEQFF. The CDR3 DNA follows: TGCGCCAGCAGCCAAGACCACAGGGCCCCCTACAATGAGCAGTTCTTC.

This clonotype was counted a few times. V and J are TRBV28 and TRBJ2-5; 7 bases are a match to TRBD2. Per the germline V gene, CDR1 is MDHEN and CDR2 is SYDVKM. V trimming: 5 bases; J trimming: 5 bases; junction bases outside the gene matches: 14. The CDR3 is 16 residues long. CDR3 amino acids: CASSGGTTPPWETQYF. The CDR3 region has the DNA TGTGCCAGCAGTGGCGGGACTACCCCTCCATGGGAGACCCAGTACTTC.

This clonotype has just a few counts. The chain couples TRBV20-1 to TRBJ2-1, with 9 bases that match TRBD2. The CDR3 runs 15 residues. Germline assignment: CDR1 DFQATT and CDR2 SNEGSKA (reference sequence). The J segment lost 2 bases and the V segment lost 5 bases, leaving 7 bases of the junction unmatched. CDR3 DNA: TGCAGTGCTGCCCTAGCGGGGCCTACCTACAATGAGCAGTTCTTC. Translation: CSAALAGPTYNEQFF.

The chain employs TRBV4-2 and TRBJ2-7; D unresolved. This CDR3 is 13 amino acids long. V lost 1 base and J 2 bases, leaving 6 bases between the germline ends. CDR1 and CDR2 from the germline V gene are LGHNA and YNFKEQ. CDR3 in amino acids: CASSQVSPYEQYF. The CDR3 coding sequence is TGTGCCAGCAGCCAAGTGTCACCCTACGAGCAGTACTTC.

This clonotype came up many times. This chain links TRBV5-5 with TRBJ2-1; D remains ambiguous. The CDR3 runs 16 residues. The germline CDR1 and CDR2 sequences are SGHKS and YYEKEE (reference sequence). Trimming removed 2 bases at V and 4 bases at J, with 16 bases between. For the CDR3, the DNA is TGTGCCAGCAGCTTAGACCCGATCCCCTCTTACAATGAGCAGTTCTTC. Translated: CASSLDPIPSYNEQFF. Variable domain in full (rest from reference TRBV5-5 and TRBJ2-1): DAGVTQSPTHLIKTRGQQVTLRCSPISGHKSVSWYQQVLGQGPQFIFQYYEKEERGRGNFPDRFSARQFPNYSSELNVNALLLGDSALYLCASSLDPIPSYNEQFFGPGTRLTVL.

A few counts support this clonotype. CDR3 DNA sequence: TGCGCCAGCACCAACTCCGCCGGGACAGGAAAAACCGGGGAGCTGTTTTTT. Its translation is CASTNSAGTGKTGELFF. This sequence joins TRBV5-1 and TRBJ2-2; 8 bases match TRBD1. The CDR3 length is 17 residues. Germline V lookup: CDR1 SGHRS, CDR2 YFSETQ. V shed 6 bases, J shed 5 bases, and the junction held 15 bases outside the gene matches.

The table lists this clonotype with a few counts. This chain's CDR3 is CASSLPGLREYF. In DNA form, the CDR3 reads TGTGCCAGCAGCTTACCCGGGCTTCGGGAGTACTTC. The chain joins TRBV7-9 to TRBJ2-7; the D is unclear. The CDR3 covers 12 residues. Per germline, CDR1 SEHNR and CDR2 FQNEAQ (reference sequence). Trimming took off 2 bases at V and 11 bases at J, with 13 bases between the two ends.

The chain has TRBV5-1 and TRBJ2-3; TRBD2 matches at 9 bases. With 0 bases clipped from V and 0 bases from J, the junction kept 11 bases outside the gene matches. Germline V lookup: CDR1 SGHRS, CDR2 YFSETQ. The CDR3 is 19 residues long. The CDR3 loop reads CASSLDEAGGLPSTDTQYF. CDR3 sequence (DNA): TGCGCCAGCAGCTTGGATGAAGCGGGGGGCCTACCTAGCACAGATACGCAGTATTTT.

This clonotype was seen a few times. The CDR3 nucleotides are TGTGCCACCAGCAGACTCCGGACAGAAAACATTCAGTACTTC. It specifies CATSRLRTENIQYF. The genes are TRBV15 and TRBJ2-4, with D possibly being TRBD1 (6 bases). V lost 2 bases to trimming and J lost 5 bases, with 10 bases between them. The CDR3 contains 14 residues. The germline V gene encodes CDR1 LNHNV and CDR2 YYDKDF (reference sequence).

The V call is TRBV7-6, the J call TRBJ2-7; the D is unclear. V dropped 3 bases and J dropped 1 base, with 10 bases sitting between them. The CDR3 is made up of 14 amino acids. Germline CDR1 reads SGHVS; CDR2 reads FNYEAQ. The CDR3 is CASSFQFGSYEQYF. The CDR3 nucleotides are TGTGCCAGCAGCTTCCAATTCGGGTCCTACGAGCAGTACTTC.

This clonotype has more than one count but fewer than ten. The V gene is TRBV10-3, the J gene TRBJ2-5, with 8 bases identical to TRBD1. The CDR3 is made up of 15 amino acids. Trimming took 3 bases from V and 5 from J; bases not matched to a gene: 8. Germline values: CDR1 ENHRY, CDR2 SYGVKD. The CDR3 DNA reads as TGTGCCATCAGTGATGGCAGGGGGCTCAGGGAGACCCAGTACTTC. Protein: CAISDGRGLRETQYF.

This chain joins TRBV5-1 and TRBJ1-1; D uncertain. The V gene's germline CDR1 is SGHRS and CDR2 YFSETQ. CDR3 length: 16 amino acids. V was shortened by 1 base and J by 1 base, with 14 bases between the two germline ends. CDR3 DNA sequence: TGCGCCAGCAGCTTGTTCGGTGGAGGGTCGAACACTGAAGCTTTCTTT. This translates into CASSLFGGGSNTEAFF.

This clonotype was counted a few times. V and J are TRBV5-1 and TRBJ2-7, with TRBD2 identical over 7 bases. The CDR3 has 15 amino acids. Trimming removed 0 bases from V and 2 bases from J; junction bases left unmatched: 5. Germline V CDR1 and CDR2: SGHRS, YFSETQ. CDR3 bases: TGCGCCAGCAGCTTGGTCCAAGCGGGGCCCTACGAGCAGTACTTC. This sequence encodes CASSLVQAGPYEQYF.

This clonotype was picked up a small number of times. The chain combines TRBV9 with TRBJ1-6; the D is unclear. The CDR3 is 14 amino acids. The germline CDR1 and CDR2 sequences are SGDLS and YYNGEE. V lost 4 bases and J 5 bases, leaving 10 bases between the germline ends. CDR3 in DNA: TGTGCCAGCAGCCTCATAGGGAATAATTCACCCCTCCACTTT. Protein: CASSLIGNNSPLHF.

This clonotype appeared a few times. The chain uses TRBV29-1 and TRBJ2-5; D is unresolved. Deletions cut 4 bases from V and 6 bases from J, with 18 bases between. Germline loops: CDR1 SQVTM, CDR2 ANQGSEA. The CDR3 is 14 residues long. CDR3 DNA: TGCAGCGTTGCTGGCAGACTGGCGGTCCAGACCCAGTACTTC. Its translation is CSVAGRLAVQTQYF.

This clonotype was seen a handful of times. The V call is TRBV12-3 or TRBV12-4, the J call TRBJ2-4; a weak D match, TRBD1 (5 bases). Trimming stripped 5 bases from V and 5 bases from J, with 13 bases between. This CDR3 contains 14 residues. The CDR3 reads CASSARIGENIQYF. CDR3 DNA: TGTGCCAGCAGTGCCCGGATAGGGGAAAACATTCAGTACTTC.

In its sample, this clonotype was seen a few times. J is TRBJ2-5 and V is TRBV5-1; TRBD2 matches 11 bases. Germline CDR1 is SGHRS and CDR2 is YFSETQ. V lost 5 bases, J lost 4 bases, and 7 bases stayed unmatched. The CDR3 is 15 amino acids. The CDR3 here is CASRIGTSGGETQYF. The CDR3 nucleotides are TGCGCCAGCAGGATAGGGACTAGCGGAGGAGAGACCCAGTACTTC. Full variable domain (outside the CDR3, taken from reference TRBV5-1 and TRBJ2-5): KAGVTQTPRYLIKTRGQQVTLSCSPISGHRSVSWYQQTPGQGLQFLFEYFSETQRNKGNFPGRFSGRQFSNSRSEMNVSTLELGDSALYLCASRIGTSGGETQYFGPGTRLLVL.

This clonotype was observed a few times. Written as DNA, the CDR3 is TGCGCCAGCAGCCCCTCCGGGAACGGCTTGGAGACCCAGTACTTC. This gives the protein CASSPSGNGLETQYF. V usage is TRBV4-3 and J usage is TRBJ2-5; weak D call: TRBD2 (5 bases). CDR1 is LGHNA and CDR2 is YSLEER in the germline V gene. The CDR3 has 15 residues. The V and J ends lost 4 bases and 5 bases respectively, with 17 bases between them.

CDR3 loop: CSASSGGAGDTQYF. The CDR3, as DNA: TGCAGTGCGTCCAGCGGGGGGGCAGGAGATACGCAGTATTTT. The V call is TRBV20-1, the J call TRBJ2-3; 10 nucleotides agree with TRBD2. Germline trimming cut 6 bases from V and 5 bases from J; bases unmatched to any gene: 8. Per the germline V gene, CDR1 is DFQATT and CDR2 is SNEGSKA (reference sequence). The CDR3 runs to 14 residues.

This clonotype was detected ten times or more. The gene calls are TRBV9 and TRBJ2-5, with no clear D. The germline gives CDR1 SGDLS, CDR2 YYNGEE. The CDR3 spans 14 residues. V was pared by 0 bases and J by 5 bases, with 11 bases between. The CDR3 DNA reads TGTGCCAGCAGCGTAGGAGAGTTTGCGGAGACCCAGTACTTC. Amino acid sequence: CASSVGEFAETQYF.

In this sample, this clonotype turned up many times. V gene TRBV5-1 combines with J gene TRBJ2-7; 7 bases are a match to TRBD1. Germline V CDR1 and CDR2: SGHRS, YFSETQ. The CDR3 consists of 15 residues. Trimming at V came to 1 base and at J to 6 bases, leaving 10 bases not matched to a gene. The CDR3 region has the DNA TGCGCCAGCAGCTTGTGGTACCAGGGGGAAGGCGAGCAGTACTTC. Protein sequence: CASSLWYQGEGEQYF.

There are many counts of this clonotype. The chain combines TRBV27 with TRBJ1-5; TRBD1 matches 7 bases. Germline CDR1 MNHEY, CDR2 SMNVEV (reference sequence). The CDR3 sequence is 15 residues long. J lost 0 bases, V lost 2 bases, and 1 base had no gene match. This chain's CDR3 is CASSLQGVSNQPQHF. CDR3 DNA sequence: TGTGCCAGCAGTTTACAGGGGGTTAGCAATCAGCCCCAGCATTTT.

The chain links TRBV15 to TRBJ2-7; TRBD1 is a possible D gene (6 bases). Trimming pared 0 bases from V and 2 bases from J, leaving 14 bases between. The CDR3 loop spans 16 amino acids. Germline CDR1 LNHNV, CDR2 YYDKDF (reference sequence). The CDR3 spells CATSRDSAGATYEQYF. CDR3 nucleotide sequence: TGTGCCACCAGCAGAGATAGCGCAGGGGCCACCTACGAGCAGTACTTC.

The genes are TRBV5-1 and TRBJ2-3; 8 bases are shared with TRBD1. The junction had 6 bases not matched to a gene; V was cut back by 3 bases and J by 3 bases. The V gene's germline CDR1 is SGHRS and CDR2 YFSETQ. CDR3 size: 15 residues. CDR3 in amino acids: CASSYGRGLTDTQYF. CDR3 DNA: TGCGCCAGCAGCTACGGCAGGGGGCTGACAGATACGCAGTATTTT.

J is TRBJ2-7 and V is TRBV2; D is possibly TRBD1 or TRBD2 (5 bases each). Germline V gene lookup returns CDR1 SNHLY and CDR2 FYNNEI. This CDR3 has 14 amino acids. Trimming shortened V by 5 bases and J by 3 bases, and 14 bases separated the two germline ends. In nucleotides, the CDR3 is TGTGCCAGCAGTCGGTGGGGGAAGGGCTACGAGCAGTACTTC. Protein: CASSRWGKGYEQYF.

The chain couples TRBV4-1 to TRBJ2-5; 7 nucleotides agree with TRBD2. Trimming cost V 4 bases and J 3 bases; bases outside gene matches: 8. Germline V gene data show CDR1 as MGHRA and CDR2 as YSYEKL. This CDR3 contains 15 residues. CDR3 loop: CASSRTGLPKETQYF. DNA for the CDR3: TGCGCCAGCAGCCGAACGGGACTACCAAAAGAGACCCAGTACTTC.

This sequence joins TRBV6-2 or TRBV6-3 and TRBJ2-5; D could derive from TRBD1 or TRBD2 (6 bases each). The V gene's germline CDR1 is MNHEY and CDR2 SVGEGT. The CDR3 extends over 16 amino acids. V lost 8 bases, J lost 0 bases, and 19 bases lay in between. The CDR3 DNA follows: TGTGCCAGCGGGGGGCGGGCCTACCCGTACCAAGAGACCCAGTACTTC. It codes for CASGGRAYPYQETQYF.